This T cell receptor beta chain emerged from a study of cytomegalovirus exposure and HLA in healthy donors. Worth noting for this clone: No antigen is known for it.

The study's findings and limits: HLA-A and HLA-B allele assignments for most subjects were reportedly predicted accurately using TCR beta sequences.

Both 60 Vbeta primers and 13 Jbeta primers went into the PCR. The method was immunoSEQ multiplex PCR; TCRdb's version includes in-frame clones alone and lacks a portion of them. The sample shows about 120,000 clones, 81% of them seen only once. The CDR3 sequence is 15 residues long. The V gene lost 2 bases and the J gene lost 2 bases, with 14 bases spanning the gap. Germline lookup yields CDR1 SGHNT and CDR2 YYREEE (reference sequence). The sequence came from a man younger than 35 in good health and CMV-seropositive. The V call is TRBV5-4, the J call TRBJ2-7; a weak D match, TRBD1 (6 bases). Material for sequencing was PBMCs. CDR3 sequence (DNA): TGTGCCAGCAGCTTAAAACAGGGACGGACCTACGAGCAGTACTTC. Amino acids: CASSLKQGRTYEQYF.